A single sample gave rise to the 23 T cell receptor beta chains below, sequenced in a study of blood T cell repertoires in COVID-19. Assay: immunoSEQ multiplex PCR; the TCRdb copy retains only in-frame clones and omits some. In the table there are 70,000 to 100,000 clones, 80% to 90% of which are singletons. The sequencing input was peripheral blood. These receptors were taken from a woman aged 70-85 years with acute or convalescent COVID-19.

The chain joins TRBV24-1 to TRBJ2-3, with 8 bases lining up with TRBD1. Germline CDR1 is KGHDR and CDR2 is SFDVKD. J was trimmed by 6 bases and V by 4 bases; bases with no gene match: 11. The length of the CDR3 is 16 residues. In DNA form, the CDR3 reads TGTGCCACCAGTGACCGTGGACAGGGTATAACGGATACGCAGTATTTT. This encodes CATSDRGQGITDTQYF.

The rearrangement links TRBV4-1 to TRBJ2-1; TRBD2 matches 11 bases. Germline values: CDR1 MGHRA, CDR2 YSYEKL. The V gene end was trimmed by 1 base and the J gene end by 5 bases; junction bases not matched to a gene: 1. The CDR3 is made up of 15 amino acids. In DNA form, the CDR3 reads TGCGCCAGCAGCCAAGGACTAGCGGGAAACAATGAGCAGTTCTTC. Its translation is CASSQGLAGNNEQFF.

V and J are TRBV29-1 and TRBJ2-5; 8 bases align to TRBD1. Unmatched junction bases numbered 11, after V lost 1 base and J lost 4 bases. From germline, CDR1 is SQVTM and CDR2 ANQGSEA. CDR3 length: 16 amino acids. The CDR3 nucleotides are TGCAGCGTTGAAGGGTCGGCAGGGGGCAAAGGAGAGACCCAGTACTTC. It is translated as CSVEGSAGGKGETQYF.

The chain combines TRBV5-1 with TRBJ1-4, with D hard to call. The CDR3 is made up of 16 amino acids. CDR1 SGHRS and CDR2 YFSETQ come from the germline V gene. Trimming pared 0 bases from V and 4 bases from J, leaving 13 bases between. CDR3 sequence: CASSLGLGSINEKLFF. The CDR3 nucleotides are TGCGCCAGCAGCTTGGGACTCGGGTCCATTAATGAAAAACTGTTTTTT.

The chain uses TRBV18 and TRBJ2-7; possible D gene TRBD2, 5 bases. Germline assignment: CDR1 KGHSH and CDR2 LQKENI. The CDR3 is 14 residues long. V was cut by 4 bases and J by 0 bases, with 10 bases left in between. In DNA, the CDR3 is TGTGCCAGCTCACTTAGCGCGAGCTCCTACGAGCAGTACTTC. Residues: CASSLSASSYEQYF.

V usage is TRBV27 and J usage is TRBJ2-7, with D maybe TRBD2 (6 bases). In germline, CDR1 is MNHEY, CDR2 SMNVEV (reference sequence). V dropped 2 bases and J dropped 4 bases, with 15 bases sitting between them. The CDR3 sequence is 15 residues long. The CDR3 bases are TGTGCCAGCAGTTTAAAGGCCGGGAGCCGTTACGAGCAGTACTTC. It yields the protein CASSLKAGSRYEQYF.

The rearrangement joins TRBV5-4 to TRBJ1-2; unclear D gene. The CDR3 totals 16 residues. Germline V lookup: CDR1 SGHNT, CDR2 YYREEE (reference sequence). Deletions cut 1 base from V and 4 bases from J, with 17 bases between. This chain's CDR3 is CASSLSLTDDSYGYTF. Here the CDR3 DNA reads TGTGCCAGCAGCTTGAGTCTGACCGACGACTCCTATGGCTACACCTTC.

The V and J genes are TRBV11-2 and TRBJ2-1; TRBD2 agrees at 8 bases. CDR1 and CDR2 from the germline V gene are SGHAT and FQNNGV. The ends lost 0 bases at V and 4 bases at J; junction bases unmatched: 5. The CDR3 totals 16 residues. Here the CDR3 reads CASSLEGLALYNEQFF. The CDR3 DNA follows: TGTGCCAGCAGCTTAGAAGGACTAGCCCTATACAATGAGCAGTTCTTC.

The chain uses TRBV2 and TRBJ1-2, with TRBD1 matching over 8 bases. V shed 4 bases and J 7 bases; nucleotides not matched to a gene: 5. The CDR3 totals 13 residues. Germline values: CDR1 SNHLY, CDR2 FYNNEI. CDR3 sequence (DNA): TGTGCCAGCAGTGTCGGACAGGGAGGTGGCTACACCTTC. Translated: CASSVGQGGGYTF.

V usage is TRBV11-3 and J usage is TRBJ2-2, with 7 bases identical to TRBD1. The CDR3 runs to 16 residues. CDR1 SGHNT and CDR2 YENEEA come from the germline V gene. The trim removed 0 bases at V and 6 bases at J, leaving 7 bases unmatched. For the CDR3, the DNA is TGTGCCAGCAGCTTAGAGCCGGGACAGCCCGCCGGGGAGCTGTTTTTT. The encoded protein is CASSLEPGQPAGELFF.

The V call is TRBV18, the J call TRBJ1-4; D is perhaps TRBD1 (6 bases). V shed 3 bases and J shed 4 bases, with 9 bases lying between them. CDR1 is KGHSH and CDR2 is LQKENI in the germline V gene. There are 14 residues in the CDR3. CDR3: CASSPDRNNEKLFF. In DNA form, the CDR3 reads TGTGCCAGCTCACCCGACAGGAATAATGAAAAACTGTTTTTT.

The V and J genes are TRBV19 and TRBJ2-1, with a tentative D call TRBD1 (6 bases). The V gene's germline CDR1 is LNHDA and CDR2 SQIVND (reference sequence). The CDR3 spans 15 residues. V was pared by 3 bases and J by 5 bases, with 14 bases between. CDR3 DNA: TGTGCCAGTAGTATGTTATACAGGGCCAACAATGAGCAGTTCTTC. It codes for CASSMLYRANNEQFF.

This chain joins TRBV19 and TRBJ1-2; tentatively, D is TRBD1 (5 bases). The CDR3 runs 12 residues. Germline CDR1 LNHDA, CDR2 SQIVND (reference sequence). V was shortened by 6 bases and J by 6 bases, with 11 bases between the two germline ends. CDR3 sequence reads: CASRESGNGYTF. CDR3 coding DNA: TGTGCCAGTAGAGAGTCAGGGAATGGCTACACCTTC. Complete variable domain (other parts from reference TRBV19 and TRBJ1-2): DGGITQSPKYLFRKEGQNVTLSCEQNLNHDAMYWYRQDPGQGLRLIYYSQIVNDFQKGDIAEGYSVSREKKESFPLTVTSAQKNPTAFYLCASRESGNGYTFGSGTRLTVV.

In this sample, this clone turned up a few times. The gene calls are TRBV27 and TRBJ1-2; D unclear. Per germline, CDR1 MNHEY and CDR2 SMNVEV (reference sequence). The CDR3 length is 13 residues. Deletions cut 0 bases from V and 4 bases from J, with 6 bases between. The CDR3 reads CASSLSRSYGYTF. CDR3 coding DNA: TGTGCCAGCAGTTTATCAAGGAGCTATGGCTACACCTTC.

This chain joins TRBV9 and TRBJ2-5, with 12 bases identical to TRBD2. The CDR3 length is 16 residues. The J segment lost 5 bases and the V segment lost 3 bases, leaving 8 bases of the junction unmatched. Per germline, CDR1 SGDLS and CDR2 YYNGEE. The CDR3 nucleotides read TGTGCCAGCAGCGAGACTAGCGGGGGCACTGGGGAGACCCAGTACTTC. Translating it yields CASSETSGGTGETQYF.

Written as DNA, the CDR3 is TGTGCCAGCAGCTTAGAGGCGGAGCCGGGAGGGCCATACAATGAGCAGTTCTTC. Encoded protein: CASSLEAEPGGPYNEQFF. This chain connects TRBV7-2 to TRBJ2-1, with TRBD2 identical over 8 bases. The germline gives CDR1 SGHTA, CDR2 FQGNSA. The CDR3 runs to 18 residues. J lost 4 bases, V lost 1 base, and 12 bases had no gene match.

This clone was seen only once. The V and J genes are TRBV16 and TRBJ1-1, with D unresolved. The CDR3 consists of 13 residues. Germline V lookup: CDR1 KGHSY, CDR2 FQNENV. Trimming stripped 5 bases from V and 1 base from J, with 8 bases between. CDR3 sequence: CASSSWPNTEAFF. CDR3 bases: TGTGCCAGCAGCTCTTGGCCGAACACTGAAGCTTTCTTT.

The chain recombines TRBV5-1 with TRBJ2-7; 10 bases line up with TRBD2. The germline gives CDR1 SGHRS, CDR2 YFSETQ. This CDR3 is 15 amino acids long. The V segment lost 3 bases and the J segment 2 bases; nucleotides outside the gene matches: 5. Here the CDR3 DNA reads TGCGCCAGCAGCTCATTCAGCGGGGGGGCCTACGAGCAGTACTTC. It codes for CASSSFSGGAYEQYF.

This clone was counted once. The genes are TRBV21-1 and TRBJ1-5; the table's D call, TRBD1, was not checked against the DNA. TRBV21-1 is reported as a pseudogene. The CDR3 has 15 residues. The CDR3 loop reads CASSNLGQDNQPQHF. CDR3 sequence (DNA): TGTGCCAGCAGCAATCTTGGACAGGACAATCAGCCCCAGCATTTT.

CDR3 protein: CASSLDGRGNTEAFF. The CDR3 nucleotides read TGTGCCAGCAGCTTAGACGGCAGGGGGAACACTGAAGCTTTCTTT. The genes are TRBV11-2 and TRBJ1-1, with D perhaps TRBD1 (6 bases). Looked up from germline, CDR1 is SGHAT and CDR2 is FQNNGV. CDR3 length: 15 amino acids. Trimming shortened V by 0 bases and J by 1 base, and 9 bases separated the two germline ends. The complete variable domain, with remaining parts taken from reference TRBV11-2 and TRBJ1-1, reads EAGVAQSPRYKIIEKRQSVAFWCNPISGHATLYWYQQILGQGPKLLIQFQNNGVVDDSQLPKDRFSAERLKGVDSTLKIQPAKLEDSAVYLCASSLDGRGNTEAFFGQGTRLTVV.

This sequence joins TRBV6-1 and TRBJ2-2; 7 bases map to TRBD1. The CDR3 covers 16 residues. The germline gives CDR1 MNHNS, CDR2 SASEGT. Losses at the gene ends were 0 bases for V and 9 bases for J; bases not matched to a gene: 10. For the CDR3, the DNA is TGTGCCAGCAGTGAAGCGACAGGGAGCCGCCGTCGGGAGCTGTTTTTT. It codes for CASSEATGSRRRELFF.

On this clone: A junction end diverges from the germline sequence, so it may reflect a read error. V is TRBV20-1 and J is TRBJ2-3; the match to TRBD2 covers 15 bases. The CDR3 consists of 11 residues. From germline, CDR1 is DFQATT and CDR2 SNEGSKA (reference sequence). The CDR3 sequence is CSARGLAGGPF. In DNA, the CDR3 is TGCAGTGCTAGGGGACTAGCGGGAGGCCCTTTT.

The rearrangement joins TRBV5-4 to TRBJ1-2, with D possibly TRBD1 on 6 matching bases. In germline, CDR1 is SGHNT, CDR2 YYREEE (reference sequence). With 0 bases removed from V and 5 bases from J, the gap between germline ends came to 17 bases. This CDR3 region has 16 residues. CDR3 residues: CASSLGGGVALYGYTF. The DNA of the CDR3 is TGTGCCAGCAGCTTGGGCGGGGGCGTTGCGCTTTATGGCTACACCTTC. The full variable domain, rest sourced from reference TRBV5-4 and TRBJ1-2, is ETGVTQSPTHLIKTRGQQVTLRCSSQSGHNTVSWYQQALGQGPQFIFQYYREEENGRGNFPPRFSGLQFPNYSSELNVNALELDDSALYLCASSLGGGVALYGYTFGSGTRLTVV.